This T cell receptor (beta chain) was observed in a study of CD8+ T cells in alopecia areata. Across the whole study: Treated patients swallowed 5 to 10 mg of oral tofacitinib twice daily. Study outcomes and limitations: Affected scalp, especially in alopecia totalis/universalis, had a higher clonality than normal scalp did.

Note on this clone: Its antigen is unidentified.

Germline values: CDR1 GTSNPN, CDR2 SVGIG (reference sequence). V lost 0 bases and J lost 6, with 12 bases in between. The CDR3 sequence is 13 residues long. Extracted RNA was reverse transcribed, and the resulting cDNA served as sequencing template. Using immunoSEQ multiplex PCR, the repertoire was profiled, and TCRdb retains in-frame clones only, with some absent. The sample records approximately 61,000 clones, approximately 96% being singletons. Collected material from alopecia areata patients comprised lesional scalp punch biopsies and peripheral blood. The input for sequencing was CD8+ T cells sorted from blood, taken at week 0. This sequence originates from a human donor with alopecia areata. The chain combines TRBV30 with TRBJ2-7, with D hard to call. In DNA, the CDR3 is TGTGCCTGGAGTGTAGTGGCCTCGGCCGAGCAGTACTTC. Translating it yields CAWSVVASAEQYF.